These 15 T cell receptor beta chains came from one sample sequenced in a study of regulatory T cells. Antigens of these TCRs are unknown. Primers: 52 TRBV forward and 13 TRBJ reverse. Here immunoSEQ multiplex PCR was the method, and the copy in TCRdb shows in-frame clones only, minus some. In the table there are almost 30,000 clones, about nine tenths of which are singletons. Study outcomes and limitations: In CD3G-deficient patients, conventional CD4+ T cells were enriched for hydrophobic CDR3 residues at positions 6 and 7.

The sample comprised conventional CD4+ T cells sorted from blood. These receptor sequences come from a person aged 18-35 years with CD3G deficiency.

V gene TRBV6-6 combines with J gene TRBJ2-3; no clear D gene. Germline V lookup: CDR1 MNHNY, CDR2 SVGAGI (reference sequence). V was clipped by 5 bases and J by 6 bases, with 9 bases between them. This CDR3 contains 12 residues. In nucleotides, the CDR3 is TGTGCCAGCAGTCGTAGTGGGGATACGCAGTATTTT. Amino acid sequence: CASSRSGDTQYF.

The rearrangement links TRBV7-2 to TRBJ2-7; the D gene is possibly TRBD2 (6 bases). The CDR3 runs to 15 residues. Germline V gene data show CDR1 as SGHTA and CDR2 as FQGNSA. V lost 1 base to trimming and J lost 2 bases, with 12 bases between them. CDR3 amino acids: CASSLGRDLTYEQYF. In DNA form, the CDR3 reads TGTGCCAGCAGCTTAGGCAGGGACTTAACCTACGAGCAGTACTTC.

V and J are TRBV11-2 and TRBJ2-3, with a weak D call TRBD2 (6 bases). CDR1 and CDR2 (germline): SGHAT, FQNNGV. This CDR3 has 16 amino acids. Between the trimmed V and J ends, which lost 1 base and 2 bases, there was a span of 13 bases. The CDR3: CASSLGTLANTDTQYF. As DNA, the CDR3 is TGTGCCAGCAGCTTAGGCACTCTAGCGAACACAGATACGCAGTATTTT.

The gene calls are TRBV4-1 and TRBJ2-6, with D perhaps given as TRBD1 or TRBD2 (5 bases each). The germline CDR1 and CDR2 sequences are MGHRA and YSYEKL. The CDR3 totals 17 residues. V lost 4 bases to trimming and J lost 0 bases, with 13 bases between them. This CDR3 reads CASSRRGWASGANVLTF. For the CDR3, the DNA is TGCGCCAGCAGCCGTCGGGGCTGGGCCTCTGGGGCCAACGTCCTGACTTTC.

The J gene is TRBJ2-3, the V gene TRBV7-9, with a weak D call TRBD2 (5 bases). This CDR3 has 16 amino acids. Trimming took off 1 base at V and 5 bases at J, with 16 bases between the two ends. Germline lookup yields CDR1 SEHNR and CDR2 FQNEAQ (reference sequence). CDR3 nucleotides: TGTGCCAGCAGCTTAGATGGCAGGACTGCGGGAGATACGCAGTATTTT. Protein product: CASSLDGRTAGDTQYF.

The rearrangement links TRBV5-1 to TRBJ2-6, with 8 bases aligning to TRBD2. The CDR3 is 18 residues long. The V gene end was trimmed by 4 bases and the J gene end by 0 bases; junction bases not matched to a gene: 9. The germline V gene encodes CDR1 SGHRS and CDR2 YFSETQ. The CDR3 region is CASSPSGGRSSGANVLTF. The CDR3 nucleotides read TGCGCCAGCAGCCCAAGCGGGGGAAGGAGCTCTGGGGCCAACGTCCTGACTTTC.

The chain uses TRBV1 and TRBJ2-1; the D segment call TRBD2 is taken from the table without a DNA check. TRBV1 is shown as a pseudogene. This CDR3 is 15 amino acids long. The CDR3 region has the DNA TGCACCAGCAGCCAAGAATCCAGCGGCCACAATGAGCAGTTCTTC. Its protein is CTSSQESSGHNEQFF.

The chain couples TRBV28 to TRBJ2-1, with D unresolved. This CDR3 is 14 amino acids long. Trimming shortened V by 5 bases and J by 5 bases, and 13 bases separated the two germline ends. Germline V gene lookup returns CDR1 MDHEN and CDR2 SYDVKM. CDR3 residues: CASSRYDGDNEQFF. The CDR3 DNA reads as TGTGCCAGCAGTCGCTACGATGGTGACAATGAGCAGTTCTTC.

The chain has TRBV7-3 and TRBJ2-2; D perhaps matches TRBD2 (7 bases). The length of the CDR3 is 16 residues. Per germline, CDR1 SGHTA and CDR2 FQGTGA. Trimming pared 5 bases from V and 6 bases from J, leaving 19 bases between. CDR3 DNA: TGTGCCAGCAGCAAAGAGGGGGGGCGAGATCCCGGGGAGCTGTTTTTT. Residues: CASSKEGGRDPGELFF.

The chain joins TRBV5-4 to TRBJ2-1, with 10 nucleotides matching TRBD1. This CDR3 is built from 15 residues. Germline V lookup: CDR1 SGHNT, CDR2 YYREEE (reference sequence). V dropped 4 bases and J dropped 2; count of bases not matched to a gene: 3. The CDR3 sequence: CASSGQGGPYNEQFF. As DNA, the CDR3 is TGTGCCAGCAGCGGACAGGGGGGGCCCTACAATGAGCAGTTCTTC. Full variable domain (outside the CDR3, taken from reference TRBV5-4 and TRBJ2-1): ETGVTQSPTHLIKTRGQQVTLRCSSQSGHNTVSWYQQALGQGPQFIFQYYREEENGRGNFPPRFSGLQFPNYSSELNVNALELDDSALYLCASSGQGGPYNEQFFGPGTRLTVL.

This rearrangement joins TRBV28 to TRBJ2-7; D is unresolved. Trimming removed 6 bases from V and 2 bases from J, with 14 bases in between. CDR1 and CDR2 from the germline V gene are MDHEN and SYDVKM. This CDR3 spans 14 amino acids. CDR3: CASSDTSIPYEQYF. The CDR3 coding sequence is TGTGCCAGCAGCGATACTTCGATACCCTACGAGCAGTACTTC.

The chain combines TRBV27 with TRBJ1-4; 8 positions agree with TRBD1. The CDR3 is 15 amino acids. J gave up 7 bases and V 2 bases, and 6 bases lay outside the gene matches. The germline CDR1 and CDR2 sequences are MNHEY and SMNVEV (reference sequence). The CDR3 sequence: CASSLLGQGGEKLFF. In DNA, the CDR3 is TGTGCCAGCAGTTTACTAGGACAGGGTGGTGAAAAACTGTTTTTT.

In this sample, this clone turned up a few times. This chain connects TRBV7-9 to TRBJ2-7; D is possibly TRBD1 or TRBD2 (5 bases each). Germline lookup yields CDR1 SEHNR and CDR2 FQNEAQ (reference sequence). V lost 3 bases to trimming and J lost 5 bases, with 11 bases between them. The CDR3 covers 13 residues. CDR3 region: CASSLAGSNEQYF. The DNA of the CDR3 is TGTGCCAGCAGCTTGGCAGGGAGTAACGAGCAGTACTTC.

The rearrangement uses TRBV6-6 and TRBJ1-2; D is possibly TRBD1 (6 bases). This CDR3 is 15 amino acids long. Germline CDR1 MNHNY, CDR2 SVGAGI (reference sequence). V was clipped by 5 bases and J by 7 bases, with 20 bases between them. CDR3 sequence (DNA): TGTGCCAGCAGTAGAGACAGGCTCTTAACCGGTGGCTACACCTTC. Translated: CASSRDRLLTGGYTF.

The rearrangement uses TRBV6-6 and TRBJ2-7; 9 bases fit TRBD1. Germline V CDR1 and CDR2: MNHNY, SVGAGI (reference sequence). The CDR3 is made up of 14 amino acids. With V trimmed by 6 bases and J by 4 bases, 7 bases remained unmatched. The CDR3 nucleotides are TGTGCCAGCAGCCCCGGACAGGGGTCTTACGAGCAGTACTTC. It is translated as CASSPGQGSYEQYF.